These 26 T cell receptor beta chains were sequenced from one sample in a study of blood T cell repertoires in COVID-19. TCRdb's copy holds only in-frame clones and misses some; the assay was immunoSEQ multiplex PCR. The sample holds 120,000 or so clones, 76% seen once. Input material: peripheral blood. The origin of the receptors is a woman older than 75 with acute or convalescent COVID-19.

The chain employs TRBV18 and TRBJ2-1; a possible D gene is TRBD2 (5 bases). Germline V gene lookup returns CDR1 KGHSH and CDR2 LQKENI. The V and J ends lost 3 bases and 0 bases respectively, with 12 bases between them. This CDR3 region has 16 residues. The CDR3 is CASSPPGVSSYNEQFF. CDR3 sequence (DNA): TGTGCCAGCTCACCCCCCGGGGTCAGCTCCTACAATGAGCAGTTCTTC.

This clone was recorded once. The chain recombines TRBV3-1 (or the pseudogene TRBV3-2) with TRBJ2-2, with a possible D match to TRBD1 (5 bases). The CDR3 runs 14 residues. The germline gives CDR1 LGHDT, CDR2 YNNKEL (reference sequence). Trimming removed 1 base at V and 6 bases at J, with 9 bases between. The CDR3: CASSQGMTAGELFF. The CDR3 nucleotides are TGTGCCAGCAGCCAAGGGATGACAGCCGGGGAGCTGTTTTTT.

The chain links TRBV7-9 to TRBJ1-4; D is undetermined. V gave up 1 base and J gave up 7 bases, with 7 bases separating them. Germline V CDR1 and CDR2: SEHNR, FQNEAQ (reference sequence). CDR3 size: 13 residues. The CDR3 sequence is CASSLDGVEKLFF. CDR3 in DNA: TGTGCCAGCAGCTTAGACGGAGTTGAAAAACTGTTTTTT.

V and J are TRBV10-1 and TRBJ1-1; 7 positions agree with TRBD1. Germline loops: CDR1 WNHNN, CDR2 SYGVQD (reference sequence). The CDR3 has 14 residues. V was clipped by 0 bases and J by 11 bases; unmatched bases: 9. CDR3 sequence: CASSESFLTGRAFF. The CDR3 DNA sequence: TGCGCCAGCAGTGAGTCTTTTCTGACAGGGAGGGCTTTCTTT.

V gene TRBV7-9 combines with J gene TRBJ1-2, with 7 bases identical to TRBD1. V lost 1 base to trimming and J lost 4 bases; unmatched junction nucleotides: 6. Per germline, CDR1 SEHNR and CDR2 FQNEAQ (reference sequence). This CDR3 comprises 15 residues. In nucleotides, the CDR3 is TGTGCCAGCAGCTTAGTGGGACAGTCAAGCTATGGCTACACCTTC. Translating gives CASSLVGQSSYGYTF.

The chain employs TRBV25-1 and TRBJ1-1; perhaps TRBD1 as D (5 bases). Germline V gene data show CDR1 as MGHDK and CDR2 as SYGVNS. Trimming took 0 bases from V and 11 from J, leaving 19 bases between them. The CDR3 runs to 15 residues. The DNA for the CDR3 is TGTGCCAGCAGTGAATACGGTCAGAGGGGAGGCTTGGCTTTCTTT. This translates into CASSEYGQRGGLAFF.

The table lists this clone with a few counts. The chain joins TRBV27 to TRBJ2-1; a possible D gene is TRBD1 (7 bases). Per the germline V gene, CDR1 is MNHEY and CDR2 is SMNVEV (reference sequence). The ends were cut back, 5 bases at V and 4 bases at J, with 21 bases in the middle. The CDR3 runs to 17 residues. This CDR3 reads CASSPGGRSARYNEQFF. The CDR3 DNA reads as TGTGCCAGCAGTCCAGGGGGGAGGAGCGCCAGATACAATGAGCAGTTCTTC.

The chain uses TRBV3-1 (or the pseudogene TRBV3-2) and TRBJ1-6; D gene unclear. Germline V CDR1 and CDR2: LGHDT, YNNKEL (reference sequence). V lost 1 base, J lost 6 bases, and 7 bases lay in between. The CDR3 consists of 14 residues. This CDR3 is CASSQANGNSPLHF. In DNA, the CDR3 is TGTGCCAGCAGCCAAGCTAACGGTAATTCACCCCTCCACTTT.

This clone was seen once. The chain carries TRBV6-1 and TRBJ1-2; no definite D call. With 1 base removed from V and 7 bases from J, the gap between germline ends came to 10 bases. From germline, CDR1 is MNHNS and CDR2 SASEGT. CDR3 length: 13 residues. CDR3 bases: TGTGCCAGCAGTGAAGGGTCGCGATCTGGCTACACCTTC. Encoded protein: CASSEGSRSGYTF.

The V gene is TRBV4-2, the J gene TRBJ1-1; tentative D call: TRBD1 (5 bases). CDR3 size: 22 residues. Germline CDR1 reads LGHNA; CDR2 reads YNFKEQ. V was cut by 1 base and J by 0 bases, with 30 bases left in between. CDR3 in amino acids: CASSQVSISSFPQGSMNTEAFF. Here the CDR3 DNA reads TGTGCCAGCAGCCAAGTTTCGATTAGTAGTTTCCCCCAGGGATCGATGAACACTGAAGCTTTCTTT.

This chain connects TRBV19 to TRBJ1-2; no firm D call. The CDR3 consists of 14 residues. Trimming shortened V by 6 bases and J by 1 base, and 12 bases separated the two germline ends. Germline V gene data show CDR1 as LNHDA and CDR2 as SQIVND (reference sequence). DNA for the CDR3: TGTGCCAGTAGGATGCCCGGGATTAACTATGGCTACACCTTC. Its translation: CASRMPGINYGYTF. Together with reference TRBV19 and TRBJ1-2, the CDR3 gives the full variable domain: DGGITQSPKYLFRKEGQNVTLSCEQNLNHDAMYWYRQDPGQGLRLIYYSQIVNDFQKGDIAEGYSVSREKKESFPLTVTSAQKNPTAFYLCASRMPGINYGYTFGSGTRLTVV.

The V call is TRBV30, the J call TRBJ1-5; possible D gene TRBD1, 5 bases. Germline loops: CDR1 GTSNPN, CDR2 SVGIG (reference sequence). This CDR3 is built from 13 residues. V lost 4 bases to trimming and J lost 0 bases, with 7 bases between them. This chain's CDR3 is CAWTGNSNQPQHF. The DNA for the CDR3 is TGTGCCTGGACAGGGAATAGCAATCAGCCCCAGCATTTT.

The J gene is TRBJ2-6, the V gene TRBV3-1 (or the pseudogene TRBV3-2), with 10 bases lining up with TRBD1. CDR3 size: 22 residues. Germline values: CDR1 LGHDT, CDR2 YNNKEL (reference sequence). J gave up 0 bases and V 2 bases, and 16 bases lay outside the gene matches. The CDR3 sequence: CASSQKAFMTGGRTSGANVLTF. The CDR3, as DNA: TGTGCCAGCAGCCAAAAAGCGTTCATGACAGGGGGCCGGACCTCTGGGGCCAACGTCCTGACTTTC.

This chain connects TRBV19 to TRBJ1-5, with D tentatively TRBD1 (6 bases). Between the trimmed V and J ends, which lost 3 bases and 7 bases, there was a span of 19 bases. Germline assignment: CDR1 LNHDA and CDR2 SQIVND (reference sequence). The CDR3 loop spans 16 amino acids. CDR3 sequence: CASSMRGQGSRQPQHF. The CDR3 bases are TGTGCCAGTAGTATGAGAGGTCAGGGGTCAAGGCAGCCCCAGCATTTT.

This chain uses TRBV18 with TRBJ1-5; 10 bases line up with TRBD1. V shed 5 bases, J shed 3 bases, and the junction held 4 bases outside the gene matches. Germline V gene lookup returns CDR1 KGHSH and CDR2 LQKENI. There are 15 residues in the CDR3. The CDR3 region is CASSGQGVLNQPQHF. As DNA, the CDR3 is TGTGCCAGCTCAGGACAGGGGGTTCTCAATCAGCCCCAGCATTTT.

The rearrangement links TRBV11-2 to TRBJ2-5; no clear D. This CDR3 comprises 14 residues. The germline V gene encodes CDR1 SGHAT and CDR2 FQNNGV. V was shortened by 2 bases and J by 5 bases, with 12 bases between the two germline ends. CDR3 sequence (DNA): TGTGCCAGCAGCTTAAAAGCTTTTGTGGAGACCCAGTACTTC. It specifies CASSLKAFVETQYF.

This sequence joins TRBV19 and TRBJ1-2; the D is unclear. V was pared by 5 bases and J by 3 bases, with 13 bases between. The germline V gene has CDR1 LNHDA and CDR2 SQIVND (reference sequence). The CDR3 length is 14 residues. The CDR3 loop reads CASSAPGPDYGYTF. The CDR3 DNA sequence: TGTGCCAGTAGTGCCCCGGGTCCCGACTATGGCTACACCTTC.

The V gene is TRBV30, the J gene TRBJ1-4, with a weak D call TRBD1 (5 bases). Germline CDR1 and CDR2: GTSNPN and SVGIG (reference sequence). The CDR3 sequence is 14 residues long. V was cut by 3 bases and J by 7 bases, with 15 bases left in between. The CDR3 DNA follows: TGTGCCTGGAGCCTGACTGCGGGGGGTGAAAAACTGTTTTTT. Amino acids: CAWSLTAGGEKLFF.

In its sample, this clone was seen a few times. V usage is TRBV27 and J usage is TRBJ2-7, with 9 nucleotides matching TRBD1. The CDR3 runs 14 residues. J was trimmed by 5 bases and V by 6 bases; bases with no gene match: 8. Germline CDR1 reads MNHEY; CDR2 reads SMNVEV (reference sequence). CDR3 coding DNA: TGTGCCAGCAGAACAGGGGGCGCGGGGAACGAGCAGTACTTC. Protein product: CASRTGGAGNEQYF.

CDR3 sequence (DNA): TGTGCCAGCAGCCGGGGCAACGAGCAGTACTTC. Amino acid sequence: CASSRGNEQYF. V gene TRBV3-1 (or the pseudogene TRBV3-2) combines with J gene TRBJ2-7, with D maybe TRBD1 (5 bases). This CDR3 is built from 11 residues. Trimming left V 4 bases short and J 5 bases short, with 6 bases between. Germline CDR1 LGHDT, CDR2 YNNKEL (reference sequence).

CDR3 in DNA: TGTGCCAGCAGCTTTAATAGCGGGAGGGCGTACGAGCAGTACTTC. It translates to CASSFNSGRAYEQYF. The chain carries TRBV5-4 and TRBJ2-7; TRBD2 matches 11 bases. V lost 2 bases and J lost 4; bases outside the gene matches: 5. The germline gives CDR1 SGHNT, CDR2 YYREEE (reference sequence). The CDR3 is 15 residues long.

The chain uses TRBV12-2 and TRBJ2-7; the table's D call, TRBD2, has no DNA check behind it. TRBV12-2 is marked as a pseudogene. CDR3 length equals 18 residues. CDR3 in amino acids: CASRLAPGGGRTRLEQYF. The CDR3 DNA reads as TGTGCAAGTCGCTTAGCCCCGGGGGGGGGCCGAACCCGGCTCGAGCAGTACTTC.

The chain has TRBV2 and TRBJ2-5; 9 bases line up with TRBD1. CDR1 and CDR2 (germline): SNHLY, FYNNEI. This CDR3 has 14 residues. V gave up 4 bases and J gave up 5 bases; unmatched junction bases: 5. CDR3 loop: CASSANRGRETQYF. CDR3 nucleotide sequence: TGTGCCAGCAGTGCTAACAGGGGGCGCGAGACCCAGTACTTC.

The chain is built from TRBV7-9 and TRBJ2-1; 9 bases agree with TRBD2. J gave up 8 bases and V 8 bases, and 10 bases lay outside the gene matches. The germline V gene has CDR1 SEHNR and CDR2 FQNEAQ (reference sequence). The CDR3 extends over 14 amino acids. The CDR3 nucleotides read TGTGCCAGCCGCGTAGCGGGAGAGGGCGATGAGCAGTTCTTC. This encodes CASRVAGEGDEQFF.

The chain has TRBV5-1 and TRBJ2-2; the match to TRBD1 covers 8 bases. The length of the CDR3 is 18 residues. V was pared by 0 bases and J by 0 bases, with 7 bases of the junction left unmatched. The V gene's germline CDR1 is SGHRS and CDR2 YFSETQ. Here the CDR3 DNA reads TGCGCCAGCAGCTTGGGGACAGGGCCTCTTACGAACACCGGGGAGCTGTTTTTT. This encodes CASSLGTGPLTNTGELFF.

With respect to this clone: A junction boundary mismatches the germline segment, possibly from a read error. The chain links TRBV6-5 to TRBJ1-2, with D hard to call. The CDR3 consists of 14 residues. Germline loops: CDR1 MNHEY, CDR2 SVGAGI. CDR3 sequence reads: CASSDSARVGGYTF. The CDR3 nucleotides are TGTGCCAGCAGTGACTCCGCCCGGGTAGGCGGCTACACCTTC.